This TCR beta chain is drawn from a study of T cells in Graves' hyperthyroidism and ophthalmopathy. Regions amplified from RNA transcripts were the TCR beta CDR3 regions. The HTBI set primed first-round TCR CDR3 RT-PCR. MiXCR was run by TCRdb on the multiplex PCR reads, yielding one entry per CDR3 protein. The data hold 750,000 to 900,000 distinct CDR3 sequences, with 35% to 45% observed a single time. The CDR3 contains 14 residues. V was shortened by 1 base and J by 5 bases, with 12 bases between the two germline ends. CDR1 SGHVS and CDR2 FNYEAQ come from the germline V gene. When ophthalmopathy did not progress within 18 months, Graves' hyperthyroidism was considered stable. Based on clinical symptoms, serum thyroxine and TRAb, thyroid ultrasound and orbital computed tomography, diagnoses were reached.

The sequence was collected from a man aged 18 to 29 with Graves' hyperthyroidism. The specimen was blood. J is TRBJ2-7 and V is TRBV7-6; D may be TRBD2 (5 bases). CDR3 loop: CASSLGGSANEQYF. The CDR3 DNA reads TGTGCCAGCAGCTTAGGCGGTAGCGCGAACGAGCAGTACTTC.